This entry describes one TCR beta chain. Its target is not known. This record belongs to a study of blood T cells in healthy people across ages. The CDR3 is 13 amino acids. Trimming left V 6 bases short and J 4 bases short, with 11 bases between. CDR1 is MNHEY and CDR2 is SMNVEV in the germline V gene (reference sequence). Ranging in age from about 6 to 100, the donors were healthy Caucasian individuals from Russia. General study results and limits: Diversity was estimated from one million T cells, and these estimates were considered underestimates. CMV status of donors was not determined, possibly confounding expanded clonotype changes.

Primers used in a second PCR of about 7 to 12 cycles were a sample-barcoded 5' primer and a J-beta primer mix. A template-switch adaptor that had 12 random nucleotides put a tag on each cDNA molecule. TCRdb re-derived calls from the 5' RACE reads in MiXCR, one entry per CDR3 protein. The sample contains 1.5 million to 2 million distinct CDR3 sequences, about 49% of which appear only once. Sequenced: blood. This clonotype was obtained from a woman between 35 and 50 years old in good health. V gene TRBV27 combines with J gene TRBJ2-3, with a possible D match to TRBD2 (5 bases). The CDR3 sequence: CASRDSGPDTQYF. CDR3 nucleotides: TGTGCCAGCAGGGACTCCGGGCCAGATACGCAGTATTTT.